Reported below is one T cell receptor beta chain. The antigen is not known. Germline V CDR1 and CDR2: DFQATT, SNEGSKA (reference sequence). With 3 bases removed from V and 6 bases from J, the gap between germline ends came to 7 bases. The CDR3 has 11 amino acids. Time point reported: after neoadjuvant nivolumab, at surgical resection. Cohort: HPV-negative, locally advanced oral cavity squamous cell carcinoma patients. The data originate from a study of neoadjuvant anti-PD-1 for oral cavity cancer. Study-level background: Non-progressing patients received a fourth nivolumab dose near day 43, then surgery on days 50-56. Overall study results and limits: Higher pretreatment Treg/Th17 ratios tracked higher pretreatment blood clonality.

PBMC libraries mostly used roughly 480 ng of input genomic DNA, with six replicates per sample. Libraries were prepared by immunoSEQ multiplex PCR; TCRdb keeps only in-frame clonotypes and omits some of them. The sample consists of some 9,500 clones, around 70% of them appearing once. Sequencing used PBMCs, obtained after nivolumab (anti-PD-1) treatment. The TCR originated in a person aged 35-79 years with oral cavity squamous cell carcinoma. This rearrangement joins TRBV20-1 to TRBJ2-3, with D possibly matching TRBD2 (5 bases). The CDR3 bases are TGCAGTGCTAGGCCGGGGGATACGCAGTATTTT. Translating it yields CSARPGDTQYF.